Presented here are 29 T cell receptor beta chains from one specimen sequenced in a study of T-cell reconstitution after alpha-beta-depleted transplantation in children. Unique molecular identifiers were incorporated during preparation of the TCRbeta library. MiXCR was run by TCRdb on the PCR reads, yielding one entry per CDR3 protein. The sample contains about 610,000 distinct CDR3 sequences, 10% of which appear only once. This material consisted of PBMCs from the stem cell graft donor, taken from the stem cell graft. The source of these receptors is a human donor who donated a stem cell graft to a child with acute myeloid leukemia.

The genes are TRBV28 and TRBJ2-1, with TRBD2 matching 10 bases. V shed 1 base and J 2 bases; nucleotides not matched to a gene: 8. Per the germline V gene, CDR1 is MDHEN and CDR2 is SYDVKM. The CDR3 is 18 residues long. Here the CDR3 DNA reads TGTGCCAGCAGTTTATTCGGGAGCGGGAGGGGTGCCTACAATGAGCAGTTCTTC. It specifies CASSLFGSGRGAYNEQFF.

This clonotype was seen a few times. The rearrangement joins TRBV20-1 to TRBJ2-3, with 14 bases aligning to TRBD2. The CDR3 is 17 amino acids. The J segment lost 5 bases and the V segment lost 0 bases, leaving 7 bases of the junction unmatched. Germline lookup yields CDR1 DFQATT and CDR2 SNEGSKA (reference sequence). The CDR3 DNA sequence: TGCAGTGCTAGAGATTTGACTAGCGGGAGGGCTTTAGATACGCAGTATTTT. As protein: CSARDLTSGRALDTQYF.

This clonotype was observed at least ten times. The V gene is TRBV7-8, the J gene TRBJ1-2; 7 bases are a match to TRBD1. Losses at the gene ends were 5 bases for V and 8 bases for J; bases not matched to a gene: 14. The germline V gene encodes CDR1 SGHVS and CDR2 FQNEAQ. The CDR3 length is 15 residues. The CDR3 sequence is CASSPDRATRMGYTF. The CDR3 nucleotides read TGTGCCAGCAGCCCAGACAGGGCCACCCGGATGGGCTACACCTTC.

The chain is built from TRBV6-5 and TRBJ1-1; TRBD1 aligns across 8 bases. The V and J ends lost 5 bases and 7 bases, in that order; junction bases with no gene match: 15. The germline CDR1 and CDR2 sequences are MNHEY and SVGAGI. The CDR3 extends over 16 amino acids. In nucleotides, the CDR3 is TGTGCCAGCAGTCCCTTCCGCTTTGGGACAGGTGATGAAGCTTTCTTT. The encoded protein is CASSPFRFGTGDEAFF.

The chain uses TRBV6-5 and TRBJ2-1, with TRBD1 matching 10 bases. From germline, CDR1 is MNHEY and CDR2 SVGAGI. With V trimmed by 2 bases and J by 2 bases, 3 bases remained unmatched. This CDR3 is 16 amino acids long. This CDR3 is CASSYTGTGAYNEQFF. CDR3 nucleotide sequence: TGTGCCAGCAGTTACACCGGGACAGGGGCCTACAATGAGCAGTTCTTC.

The V gene is TRBV6-2 or TRBV6-3, the J gene TRBJ2-3, with TRBD2 matching 7 bases. Germline V lookup: CDR1 MNHEY, CDR2 SVGEGT. With V trimmed by 2 bases and J by 4 bases, 9 bases remained unmatched. The CDR3 extends over 16 amino acids. The CDR3 loop reads CASSYAHWTRADTQYF. DNA for the CDR3: TGTGCCAGCAGTTACGCCCACTGGACTAGGGCAGATACGCAGTATTTT.

The table lists this clonotype with a few counts. The chain links TRBV2 to TRBJ2-1; TRBD1 is a possible D gene (5 bases). CDR3 length: 14 residues. Germline V lookup: CDR1 SNHLY, CDR2 FYNNEI. The V and J ends lost 7 bases and 2 bases respectively, with 12 bases between them. CDR3 nucleotide sequence: TGTGCCAGCATTCCAGGGATTCCCTACAATGAGCAGTTCTTC. This codes for CASIPGIPYNEQFF.

This clonotype was picked up a small number of times. V usage is TRBV20-1 and J usage is TRBJ2-1, with 10 bases that match TRBD2. J was trimmed by 7 bases and V by 2 bases; bases with no gene match: 8. Germline CDR1 is DFQATT and CDR2 is SNEGSKA (reference sequence). This CDR3 has 15 residues. Here the CDR3 reads CSARKGTSVWNEQFF. The CDR3 bases are TGCAGTGCTAGAAAGGGGACTAGCGTTTGGAATGAGCAGTTCTTC.

This clonotype was found many times. V usage is TRBV5-4 and J usage is TRBJ2-3; D may be TRBD2 (6 bases). CDR1 SGHNT and CDR2 YYREEE come from the germline V gene (reference sequence). Trimming shortened V by 2 bases and J by 4 bases, and 11 bases separated the two germline ends. This CDR3 is built from 14 residues. CDR3 sequence (DNA): TGTGCCAGCAGCTTACGAACGGGAGCAGATACGCAGTATTTT. Translated, it gives CASSLRTGADTQYF. The full variable domain, in which reference TRBV5-4 and TRBJ2-3 provide the parts outside the CDR3, is ETGVTQSPTHLIKTRGQQVTLRCSSQSGHNTVSWYQQALGQGPQFIFQYYREEENGRGNFPPRFSGLQFPNYSSELNVNALELDDSALYLCASSLRTGADTQYFGPGTRLTVL.

This clonotype was found many times. The J gene is TRBJ2-1, the V gene TRBV25-1; TRBD2 agrees at 8 bases. From germline, CDR1 is MGHDK and CDR2 SYGVNS. The trim removed 1 base at V and 5 bases at J, leaving 10 bases unmatched. This CDR3 has 17 residues. Written as DNA, the CDR3 is TGTGCCAGCAGTGAATCCCCTAGGGCGGGAGGTCACAATGAGCAGTTCTTC. Its translation: CASSESPRAGGHNEQFF.

This clonotype was observed many times. This rearrangement joins TRBV2 to TRBJ2-3; 10 nucleotides agree with TRBD2. The CDR3 length is 16 residues. Germline assignment: CDR1 SNHLY and CDR2 FYNNEI. The V segment lost 6 bases and the J segment 2 bases; nucleotides outside the gene matches: 8. Here the CDR3 DNA reads TGTGCCAGCAGGGGTCGACTAGCGGGCCACACAGATACGCAGTATTTT. Its translation is CASRGRLAGHTDTQYF. The variable domain in full, with the rest retrieved from reference TRBV2 and TRBJ2-3, is EPEVTQTPSHQVTQMGQEVILRCVPISNHLYFYWYRQILGQKVEFLVSFYNNEISEKSEIFDDQFSVERPDGSNFTLKIRSTKLEDSAMYFCASRGRLAGHTDTQYFGPGTRLTVL.

This clonotype appeared many times. The chain employs TRBV15 and TRBJ2-1; D gene uncertain. CDR3 length: 15 residues. Germline CDR1 and CDR2: LNHNV and YYDKDF (reference sequence). V was trimmed by 1 base and J by 8 bases, leaving 15 bases between them. The CDR3 bases are TGTGCCACCAGCAGAGTAGGGAATAGTCTAGATGAGCAGTTCTTC. Amino acid sequence: CATSRVGNSLDEQFF.

The chain recombines TRBV5-6 with TRBJ2-7, with D maybe TRBD2 (6 bases). Germline CDR1 is SGHDT and CDR2 is YYEEEE. V lost 1 base and J lost 3, with 26 bases in between. The CDR3 covers 19 residues. The CDR3 nucleotides read TGTGCCAGCAGCTTGCCCGACAGCCAAGGGTACCTCGGGGGCTACGAGCAGTACTTC. Its translation is CASSLPDSQGYLGGYEQYF.

This clonotype was seen a few times. This rearrangement joins TRBV6-2 or TRBV6-3 to TRBJ2-3; 11 positions agree with TRBD2. The CDR3 is made up of 17 amino acids. J lost 6 bases, V lost 6 bases, and 14 bases had no gene match. Germline values: CDR1 MNHEY, CDR2 SVGEGT. The chain's CDR3 is CASRHPGLAGGPDTQYF. The CDR3, as DNA: TGTGCCAGCAGACACCCCGGGTTAGCGGGAGGGCCCGATACGCAGTATTTT.

This clonotype was counted a few times. The chain links TRBV27 to TRBJ2-5, with D unclear. CDR1 is MNHEY and CDR2 is SMNVEV in the germline V gene (reference sequence). V shed 9 bases and J shed 1 base, with 9 bases lying between them. CDR3 length: 12 amino acids. The CDR3 protein is CASHSGQETQYF. The DNA for the CDR3 is TGTGCCAGTCATTCAGGCCAAGAGACCCAGTACTTC.

This clonotype was recorded at least ten times. V gene TRBV5-1 combines with J gene TRBJ2-7; 8 positions match TRBD2. The CDR3 totals 16 residues. Germline V CDR1 and CDR2: SGHRS, YFSETQ. Trimming cost V 4 bases and J 6 bases; bases outside gene matches: 15. The CDR3 bases are TGCGCCAGCAGCCGGGTGATAAGCGGGAGTGTCGCCGAGCAGTACTTC. This encodes CASSRVISGSVAEQYF. The full variable domain, in which reference TRBV5-1 and TRBJ2-7 provide the parts outside the CDR3, is KAGVTQTPRYLIKTRGQQVTLSCSPISGHRSVSWYQQTPGQGLQFLFEYFSETQRNKGNFPGRFSGRQFSNSRSEMNVSTLELGDSALYLCASSRVISGSVAEQYFGPGTRLTVT.

This clonotype has only a few counts. The gene calls are TRBV12-3 or TRBV12-4 and TRBJ2-5; 8 bases align to TRBD1. V gave up 5 bases and J gave up 5 bases; unmatched junction bases: 13. The CDR3 is made up of 16 amino acids. The DNA for the CDR3 is TGTGCCAGCAGTCCGCTCGAGGACAGGGAGCTCGAGACCCAGTACTTC. Translating it yields CASSPLEDRELETQYF.

This clonotype was observed a handful of times. The chain recombines TRBV6-2 or TRBV6-3 with TRBJ1-4; 8 bases line up with TRBD1. Looked up from germline, CDR1 is MNHEY and CDR2 is SVGEGT. This CDR3 has 14 residues. With 5 bases clipped from V and 8 bases from J, the junction kept 7 bases outside the gene matches. The DNA for the CDR3 is TGTGCCAGCAGTAAACGGACAGGGTCGGAAAAACTGTTTTTT. This encodes CASSKRTGSEKLFF.

The chain employs TRBV7-2 and TRBJ2-3, with D possibly TRBD1 on 5 matching bases. The CDR3 has 14 amino acids. The germline V gene has CDR1 SGHTA and CDR2 FQGNSA. V was clipped by 3 bases and J by 2 bases, with 9 bases between them. The CDR3 DNA reads TGTGCCAGCAGCTTTTCGGACACCACAGATACGCAGTATTTT. Encoded protein: CASSFSDTTDTQYF.

The chain links TRBV5-1 to TRBJ2-4; 11 nucleotides match TRBD1. The V and J ends lost 5 bases and 6 bases, in that order; junction bases with no gene match: 4. The CDR3 totals 14 residues. CDR1 is SGHRS, CDR2 YFSETQ, per germline. The CDR3 nucleotides read TGCGCCAGCAGTTGGACAGGGGGCGGAAACATTCAGTACTTC. Its protein is CASSWTGGGNIQYF.

The CDR3 here is CASSRRGGGRGNEQFF. For the CDR3, the DNA is TGTGCCAGCAGCCGCCGCGGGGGCGGACGCGGGAATGAGCAGTTCTTC. The rearrangement joins TRBV12-3 or TRBV12-4 to TRBJ2-1, with TRBD2 as a possible D gene (7 bases). The CDR3 extends over 16 amino acids. V dropped 6 bases and J dropped 7 bases, with 22 bases sitting between them.

The chain recombines TRBV5-1 with TRBJ2-7; 10 nucleotides line up with TRBD2. V was pared by 5 bases and J by 1 base, with 6 bases of the junction left unmatched. This CDR3 region has 15 residues. Germline lookup yields CDR1 SGHRS and CDR2 YFSETQ. DNA for the CDR3: TGCGCCAGCAGTCGTACTAGCGGGATATCCTACGAGCAGTACTTC. Translation: CASSRTSGISYEQYF. The full variable domain, its missing parts supplied by reference TRBV5-1 and TRBJ2-7, is KAGVTQTPRYLIKTRGQQVTLSCSPISGHRSVSWYQQTPGQGLQFLFEYFSETQRNKGNFPGRFSGRQFSNSRSEMNVSTLELGDSALYLCASSRTSGISYEQYFGPGTRLTVT.

This clonotype was detected many times. This chain connects TRBV5-1 to TRBJ2-3; D may be TRBD1 (6 bases). This CDR3 is 13 amino acids long. Germline V gene sequence: CDR1 SGHRS, CDR2 YFSETQ. Trimming took 3 bases from V and 5 from J, leaving 10 bases between them. The CDR3 sequence: CASSWTRGDTQYF. The DNA of the CDR3 is TGCGCCAGCAGCTGGACCAGGGGAGATACGCAGTATTTT.

This clonotype was detected a few times. This chain links TRBV3-1 with TRBJ2-5; 11 bases map to TRBD1. Germline CDR1 is LGHDT and CDR2 is YNNKEL (reference sequence). This CDR3 is built from 18 residues. Trimming took 3 bases from V and 8 from J; bases not matched to a gene: 17. For the CDR3, the DNA is TGTGCCAGCAGCCAGTCCCCCGGACAGGGGGCAAGGAGGGCTACCCAGTACTTC. Encoded protein: CASSQSPGQGARRATQYF.

This clonotype was counted between two and nine times. The chain links TRBV20-1 to TRBJ2-7, with a weak D call TRBD1 (6 bases). V was cut by 6 bases and J by 3 bases, with 9 bases left in between. The CDR3 is 11 residues long. Germline lookup yields CDR1 DFQATT and CDR2 SNEGSKA (reference sequence). The CDR3 nucleotides read TGCAGTGCAAGACAGGACTACGAGCAGTACTTC. This gives the protein CSARQDYEQYF.

This clonotype occurred a few times. The V and J genes are TRBV29-1 and TRBJ2-7; D might be TRBD2 (5 bases). CDR1 is SQVTM, CDR2 ANQGSEA, per germline. V lost 3 bases, J lost 3 bases, and 9 bases lay in between. The CDR3 extends over 12 amino acids. CDR3 amino acids: CSVDDGGYEQYF. CDR3 sequence (DNA): TGCAGCGTTGACGACGGAGGCTACGAGCAGTACTTC.

This clonotype was detected only a few times. V and J are TRBV29-1 and TRBJ2-1; 8 bases are a match to TRBD2. The V gene's germline CDR1 is SQVTM and CDR2 ANQGSEA. This CDR3 has 13 residues. V dropped 7 bases and J dropped 8; count of bases not matched to a gene: 10. The CDR3 nucleotides read TGCAGCGCCTCTCAGGCGGGGGGCTATGAGCAGTTCTTC. Translating it yields CSASQAGGYEQFF.

There are many counts of this clonotype. The V and J genes are TRBV2 and TRBJ2-1; D remains unclear. Trimming took 8 bases from V and 6 from J, leaving 11 bases between them. The CDR3 covers 12 residues. From germline, CDR1 is SNHLY and CDR2 FYNNEI. CDR3 nucleotide sequence: TGTGCCAGCGAAAGAGGCCGCAATGAGCAGTTCTTC. Protein sequence: CASERGRNEQFF.

This clonotype is a singleton in its sample. The conserved closing phenylalanine or tryptophan is absent in this CDR3, likely reflecting a read error. This rearrangement joins TRBV6-2 or TRBV6-3 to TRBJ2-7; a possible D gene is TRBD2 (5 bases). The CDR3 sequence is 14 residues long. The germline CDR1 and CDR2 sequences are MNHEY and SVGEGT. V lost 8 bases and J lost 7, with 21 bases in between. The CDR3 DNA is TGTGCCAGCGGGCCGATTATCGGGATGAGGGAGCAGTACTCC. It encodes CASGPIIGMREQYS.